The 10 T cell receptor beta chains listed next were all sequenced from one sample in a study of blood T cell repertoires in COVID-19. Profiled with immunoSEQ multiplex PCR; TCRdb holds only in-frame clones, not every one. This table holds roughly 120,000 clones, approximately 67% found once. Sequenced input: peripheral blood. The receptors shown here come from an older woman with acute or convalescent COVID-19.

The chain recombines TRBV11-2 with TRBJ2-3, with D possibly TRBD2 on 6 matching bases. From germline, CDR1 is SGHAT and CDR2 FQNNGV. This CDR3 contains 14 residues. V was clipped by 5 bases and J by 2 bases, with 11 bases between them. CDR3 residues: CASSAGPATDTQYF. The DNA of the CDR3 is TGTGCCAGCAGCGCGGGACCGGCCACAGATACGCAGTATTTT.

The V call is TRBV21-1, the J call TRBJ1-2; the table assigns TRBD1, which was not confirmed against the DNA. TRBV21-1 is described as a pseudogene. This CDR3 region has 14 residues. The CDR3: CASSWTVTNYGYTF. Here the CDR3 DNA reads TGTGCCAGCAGCTGGACAGTTACTAACTATGGCTACACCTTC.

The chain recombines TRBV7-2 with TRBJ1-1; 9 bases match TRBD1. Germline V gene sequence: CDR1 SGHTA, CDR2 FQGNSA. J gave up 1 base and V 5 bases, and 8 bases lay outside the gene matches. The CDR3 runs 16 residues. This chain's CDR3 is CASSIGQGHPNTEAFF. CDR3 sequence (DNA): TGTGCCAGCAGCATAGGACAGGGGCACCCGAACACTGAAGCTTTCTTT.

This chain joins TRBV27 and TRBJ1-3; tentatively, D is TRBD1 (5 bases). The V and J ends lost 5 bases and 4 bases respectively, with 12 bases between them. Per germline, CDR1 MNHEY and CDR2 SMNVEV (reference sequence). The CDR3 consists of 14 residues. This CDR3 is CASSPTVPGNTIYF. The CDR3 DNA is TGTGCCAGCAGTCCGACAGTTCCCGGAAACACCATATATTTT.

This chain joins TRBV7-2 and TRBJ2-7; tentative D call: TRBD2 (6 bases). The germline CDR1 and CDR2 sequences are SGHTA and FQGNSA. The CDR3 runs 14 residues. With 1 base removed from V and 11 bases from J, the gap between germline ends came to 18 bases. The CDR3 DNA reads TGTGCCAGCAGCTTAGGCCTGACGGGAGTTGGAAAGTACTTC. Translation gives CASSLGLTGVGKYF.

The chain combines TRBV5-5 with TRBJ1-5, with 7 bases that match TRBD1. V was clipped by 3 bases and J by 4 bases; unmatched bases: 4. This CDR3 region has 14 residues. Germline loops: CDR1 SGHKS, CDR2 YYEKEE (reference sequence). Written as DNA, the CDR3 is TGTGCCAGCAGCTCTTACAGGGGTAATCAGCCCCAGCATTTT. This encodes CASSSYRGNQPQHF.

This clone has a handful of counts. J is TRBJ2-5 and V is TRBV29-1; the D is unclear. CDR3 size: 12 residues. The V gene lost 6 bases and the J gene lost 0 bases, with 8 bases spanning the gap. CDR1 is SQVTM and CDR2 is ANQGSEA in the germline V gene. The CDR3 DNA reads TGCAGCGTCGCGGTGAACCAAGAGACCCAGTACTTC. Encoded protein: CSVAVNQETQYF. The full variable domain, its missing parts supplied by reference TRBV29-1 and TRBJ2-5, is SAVISQKPSRDICQRGTSLTIQCQVDSQVTMMFWYRQQPGQSLTLIATANQGSEATYESGFVIDKFPISRPNLTFSTLTVSNMSPEDSSIYLCSVAVNQETQYFGPGTRLLVL.

The V and J genes are TRBV5-1 and TRBJ2-1, with TRBD2 matching 10 bases. Germline V gene data show CDR1 as SGHRS and CDR2 as YFSETQ. The CDR3 runs to 11 residues. The V segment lost 7 bases and the J segment 16 bases; nucleotides outside the gene matches: 8. CDR3 sequence (DNA): TGCGCCAGCGAAGCGGGGGGGCGGTACTTCTTC. Its translation: CASEAGGRYFF.

This clone appeared many times. The J gene is TRBJ2-2, the V gene TRBV7-9, with a tentative D call TRBD1 (6 bases). With 3 bases removed from V and 4 bases from J, the gap between germline ends came to 9 bases. The CDR3 extends over 14 amino acids. Germline values: CDR1 SEHNR, CDR2 FQNEAQ (reference sequence). The CDR3 bases are TGTGCCAGCAGCTTTGGGGGCGTCACCGGGGAGCTGTTTTTT. The encoded protein is CASSFGGVTGELFF.

V and J are TRBV7-2 and TRBJ2-2, with D uncertain. The CDR3 totals 14 residues. Germline V CDR1 and CDR2: SGHTA, FQGNSA. V was clipped by 1 base and J by 4 bases, with 7 bases between them. CDR3 bases: TGTGCCAGCAGCTTAGAGAGGAGCACCGGGGAGCTGTTTTTT. This encodes CASSLERSTGELFF. Variable domain in full (rest from reference TRBV7-2 and TRBJ2-2): GAGVSQSPSNKVTEKGKDVELRCDPISGHTALYWYRQSLGQGLEFLIYFQGNSAPDKSGLPSDRFSAERTGGSVSTLTIQRTQQEDSAVYLCASSLERSTGELFFGEGSRLTVL.